Below are 8 T cell receptor beta chains sequenced from a single sample in a study of shared T cell receptors in the human thymus. Clones were sequenced by immunoSEQ multiplex PCR, and TCRdb holds only the in-frame ones, with some missing. The sample shows roughly 660,000 clones, over 75% of them seen only once. The same data also contributed to another study, on human thymus T cells.

The source material was thymocytes. These receptors were collected from a boy under three years old with a congenital heart defect.

This clone was counted once. The chain couples TRBV4-3 to TRBJ2-1, with D perhaps matching TRBD1 (5 bases). The CDR3 spans 13 residues. V shed 3 bases and J shed 10 bases, with 13 bases lying between them. The germline gives CDR1 LGHNA, CDR2 YSLEER. CDR3 protein: CASSQAHRYEQFF. The DNA of the CDR3 is TGCGCCAGCAGCCAGGCCCACAGGTACGAGCAGTTCTTC.

The chain uses TRBV27 and TRBJ2-4; TRBD1 might be the D (6 bases). The germline V and J ends were trimmed by 5 bases and 6 bases, with 20 bases remaining between them. Germline V gives CDR1 MNHEY, CDR2 SMNVEV (reference sequence). The CDR3 sequence is 16 residues long. CDR3: CASSRLAADRRNIQYF. CDR3 DNA: TGTGCCAGCAGTCGCTTAGCAGCTGACAGGCGAAACATTCAGTACTTC.

The chain couples TRBV27 to TRBJ2-1; 11 bases align to TRBD2. The CDR3 is 17 residues long. Germline CDR1 is MNHEY and CDR2 is SMNVEV (reference sequence). The ends lost 1 base at V and 5 bases at J; junction bases unmatched: 7. This CDR3 reads CASSLCTPGLADNEQFF. The CDR3 nucleotides are TGTGCCAGCAGTTTATGTACGCCGGGACTAGCGGACAATGAGCAGTTCTTC.

The rearrangement uses TRBV27 and TRBJ1-2; D uncertain. Germline CDR1 MNHEY, CDR2 SMNVEV (reference sequence). This CDR3 has 13 residues. Deletions cut 2 bases from V and 2 bases from J, with 6 bases between. CDR3 nucleotides: TGTGCCAGCAGTTTAGGCCTGAACTATGGCTACACCTTC. Its translation: CASSLGLNYGYTF.

This chain's CDR3 is CASSSRRGTYEQYF. The CDR3 coding sequence is TGTGCCAGCAGCTCCCGGCGGGGGACCTACGAGCAGTACTTC. The chain is built from TRBV6-5 and TRBJ2-7; 7 bases line up with TRBD2. CDR3 size: 14 residues. The ends lost 6 bases at V and 2 bases at J; junction bases unmatched: 7. In germline, CDR1 is MNHEY, CDR2 SVGAGI.

This rearrangement joins TRBV19 to TRBJ2-7, with 7 nucleotides matching TRBD2. The CDR3 is 13 amino acids. The germline V gene encodes CDR1 LNHDA and CDR2 SQIVND (reference sequence). The V segment lost 1 base and the J segment 6 bases; nucleotides outside the gene matches: 3. The CDR3 is CASSIAGGPEQYF. DNA of the CDR3: TGTGCCAGTAGTATAGCGGGGGGACCCGAGCAGTACTTC.

This clone was recorded a few times. V usage is TRBV5-6 and J usage is TRBJ2-5, with 11 bases matching TRBD1. Germline CDR1 is SGHDT and CDR2 is YYEEEE. The CDR3 totals 16 residues. J gave up 1 base and V 3 bases, and 5 bases lay outside the gene matches. The CDR3 DNA is TGTGCCAGCAGCTGCACGGACAGGGGGCTCCAAGAGACCCAGTACTTC. It translates to CASSCTDRGLQETQYF.

The rearrangement uses TRBV19 and TRBJ2-1; 9 bases are a match to TRBD2. V gave up 4 bases and J gave up 0 bases; unmatched junction bases: 4. The CDR3 contains 16 residues. Germline loops: CDR1 LNHDA, CDR2 SQIVND (reference sequence). The CDR3 region has the DNA TGTGCCAGTAGTAGCGGGAGGGCTTACTCCTACAATGAGCAGTTCTTC. Encoded protein: CASSSGRAYSYNEQFF.